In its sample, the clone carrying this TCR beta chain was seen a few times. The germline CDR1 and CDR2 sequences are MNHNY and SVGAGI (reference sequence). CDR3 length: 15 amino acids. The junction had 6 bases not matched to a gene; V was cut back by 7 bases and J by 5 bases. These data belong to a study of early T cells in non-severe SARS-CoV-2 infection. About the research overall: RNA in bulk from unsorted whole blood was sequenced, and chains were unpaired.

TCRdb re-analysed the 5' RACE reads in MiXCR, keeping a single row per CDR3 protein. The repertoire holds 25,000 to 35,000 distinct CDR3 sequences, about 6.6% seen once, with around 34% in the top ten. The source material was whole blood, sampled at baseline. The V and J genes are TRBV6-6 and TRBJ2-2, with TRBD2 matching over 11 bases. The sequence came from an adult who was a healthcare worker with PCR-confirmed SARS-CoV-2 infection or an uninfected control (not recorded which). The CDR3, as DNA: TGTGCCAGCACCGTAGCGGGGGGGCATACCGGGGAGCTGTTTTTT. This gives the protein CASTVAGGHTGELFF.